This T cell receptor beta chain is from a study of T cells in Graves' hyperthyroidism and ophthalmopathy (dated by TCRdb to about 2019). Regarding the complete study: Peripheral blood samples were taken at the time of initial diagnosis, prior to any treatment. A discovery cohort of roughly 96 patients, about 44 with Graves' ophthalmopathy and approximately 57 with stable Graves' hyperthyroidism, was used to find distinguishing TCR V-J signatures. Prospective prediction of ophthalmopathy was tested in an independent validation cohort of 18 to 20 hyperthyroidism patients and 17 patients who later progressed to ophthalmopathy. For training and testing, the roughly 97 patients in the discovery cohort were randomly divided in a 7:3 ratio. In roughly six Graves' hyperthyroidism patients, the study also compared T-cell repertoires from thyroid tissue with T-cell repertoires from blood. After blood sampling, hyperthyroidism patients were treated with methimazole at a starting dose of 30 mg daily, and ophthalmopathy patients were treated with high-dose intravenous methylprednisolone. TCR Vbeta CDR3 sequencing of approximately 140 peripheral blood samples (approximately 44 ophthalmopathy, approximately 80 hyperthyroidism and approximately 17 progressor patients) is reported in the paper.

General findings and caveats noted by the study authors: During validation, the model predicted progression to ophthalmopathy a median of roughly six months ahead of onset, with around 71% sensitivity and 72.22% specificity. Blood samples also contained most of the expanded thyroid clonotypes (frequency above 0.001), which suggests that blood repertoires may reflect thyroid immune responses. In cross-validation, a model built on a 13 V-J signature told ophthalmopathy apart from stable hyperthyroidism with 85% to 90% sensitivity and roughly 81% specificity, and in testing the same model reached 80%/75%. No statistical method was used to fix the sample size in advance, and group allocation was not hidden from the investigators.

Moderately to severely active disease, a Clinical Activity Score of at least 3, a NOSPECS grade of at least 4, and a duration under 3 months were present in ophthalmopathy patients. Exclusion was applied to patients with uncontrolled infections, other autoimmune diseases, pregnancy or lactation. Clinical symptoms, serum thyroxine and TRAb, thyroid ultrasound, and orbital computed tomography formed the basis for the diagnoses. Ficoll-Paque density gradient centrifugation was used to isolate PBMCs from about 10 ml of fresh peripheral blood. Trizol reagent was used to extract total RNA, and RNA quality was then checked on an Agilent 2100 Bioanalyzer. CDR1 and CDR2, looked up from the germline V gene (reference sequence), are DFQATT and SNEGSKA. V was cut back by 3 bases and J by 2 bases, leaving a gap of 11 bases between them. Taken from cysteine to phenylalanine, the CDR3 has 13 residues. Only the CDR3 DNA is retained, 39 bases long and in frame from the first base.

Amplification of TCR beta CDR3 regions was carried out from RNA transcripts. A first-round RT-PCR of the TCR CDR3 used the HTBI primer set with the Qiagen OneStep RT-PCR kit. A second multiplex PCR round built the libraries, followed by size selection and purification. The libraries were sequenced on an Illumina HiSeq2000 using paired-end 100 bp reads. On the study's bioinformatics: SOAPnuke was used to process the raw data, with reads discarded if the reads contained adapters or uncalled bases, had a mean Phred below 15, or lacked an exact constant-primer or identifier match. COPE v1.2.5 was used to merge the high-quality paired reads, and each unique nucleotide sequence was defined as a clonotype. MiTCR v1.1 was used to align the clonotypes against IMGT TRBV, TRBD and TRBJ reference segments. Analysis was restricted to V-J combinations with a frequency above 0.0001, which covered roughly 99% of repertoires. A TCS score was defined as the ratio between F50 (clonal expansion) and ExV (chaos), using BLOSUM62-based TCRdist between CDR3 peptides within each V-J. Welch's t-statistics and random forest reduced 450 to 600 V-J features to 13, which were used in a naive Bayes classifier (R e1071). The public reads were reanalyzed by TCRdb: fastp trimming at Q25, MiXCR alignment, in-frame beta chains only. CDR3 protein sequences are deduplicated, and each keeps its most common genes and DNA. The V and J calls follow TCRdb's processing rather than the paper's. The sample table records about 640,000 distinct CDR3 sequences; under 25% of these occur just once. The leading ten clones occupy over 30% of the sample.

This clonotype has only a few counts. Its antigen target is currently unknown. No base quality information exists; no much larger clone differs at one position. Sequencing input: blood. The sequence was collected from a man younger than 40 with Graves' ophthalmopathy. This chain joins TRBV20-1 to TRBJ2-7; the best D guess is TRBD2, with 6 bases matching. The DNA is as follows: TGCAGTGCTAGTGGAGGGGCCCCCTACGAGCAGTACTTC. This gives the protein CSASGGAPYEQYF.